These 12 T cell receptor beta chains originate from one sample sequenced in a study of control samples from healthy donors and cancer patients. The method was immunoSEQ multiplex PCR; TCRdb's version includes in-frame clones alone and lacks a portion of them. This sample has roughly 100,000 clones, with 80% to 90% found just once. Sequencing was done on a sample of PBMCs. Source of these receptors: a man aged 55 to 70 with lung cancer.

This sequence joins TRBV7-3 and TRBJ2-5; D perhaps matches TRBD2 (5 bases). In germline, CDR1 is SGHTA, CDR2 FQGTGA. This CDR3 has 12 amino acids. V was cut by 5 bases and J by 5 bases, with 9 bases left in between. CDR3: CASSRTSETQYF. The CDR3 bases are TGTGCCAGCAGCCGGACTTCGGAGACCCAGTACTTC.

The chain joins TRBV30 to TRBJ1-2, with 10 bases fitting TRBD1. Germline V CDR1 and CDR2: GTSNPN, SVGIG (reference sequence). This CDR3 is 14 amino acids long. The J segment lost 4 bases and the V segment lost 5 bases, leaving 7 bases of the junction unmatched. The chain's CDR3 is CAWVGQGRFYGYTF. CDR3 DNA: TGTGCCTGGGTGGGACAGGGGCGATTCTATGGCTACACCTTC. The complete variable domain, with remaining parts taken from reference TRBV30 and TRBJ1-2, reads SQTIHQWPATLVQPVGSPLSLECTVEGTSNPNLYWYRQAAGRGLQLLFYSVGIGQISSEVPQNLSASRPQDRQFILSSKKLLLSDSGFYLCAWVGQGRFYGYTFGSGTRLTVV.

V gene TRBV13 combines with J gene TRBJ1-1; 7 bases fit TRBD1. The CDR3 loop spans 15 amino acids. Losses at the gene ends were 7 bases for V and 3 bases for J; bases not matched to a gene: 11. CDR1 is PRHDT, CDR2 FYEKMQ, per germline (reference sequence). CDR3 nucleotide sequence: TGTGCCAGCATCCTCAGGGGGTGGGTGGACACTGAAGCTTTCTTT. Translation gives CASILRGWVDTEAFF. The whole variable domain, remainder taken from reference TRBV13 and TRBJ1-1, is AAGVIQSPRHLIKEKRETATLKCYPIPRHDTVYWYQQGPGQDPQFLISFYEKMQSDKGSIPDRFSAQQFSDYHSELNMSSLELGDSALYFCASILRGWVDTEAFFGQGTRLTVV.

CDR3 nucleotide sequence: TGTGCCAGCAGCGGGACCGTACGGTCGGGGCAGTACGTC. It encodes CASSGTVRSGQYV. V gene TRBV6-5 combines with J gene TRBJ2-7; D may match TRBD1 or TRBD2 (5 bases each). With 6 bases removed from V and 9 bases from J, the gap between germline ends came to 18 bases. In germline, CDR1 is MNHEY, CDR2 SVGAGI. This CDR3 spans 13 amino acids.

V gene TRBV6-5 combines with J gene TRBJ1-3; D is possibly TRBD1 (6 bases). This CDR3 has 13 residues. Trimming left V 6 bases short and J 7 bases short, with 13 bases between. Germline CDR1 reads MNHEY; CDR2 reads SVGAGI. The DNA of the CDR3 is TGTGCCAGCAGCAGGGGCCCGTCGAACACCATATATTTT. Translation: CASSRGPSNTIYF.

This clone came up once. DNA of the CDR3: TGTGCCAGCAGTCTCACAGGGGGCTTGGAAGGCTACACCTTC. Translating it yields CASSLTGGLEGYTF. The chain couples TRBV6-5 to TRBJ1-2; TRBD1 agrees at 9 bases. CDR1 and CDR2 (germline): MNHEY, SVGAGI. The CDR3 consists of 14 residues. Trimming removed 5 bases from V and 8 bases from J; junction bases left unmatched: 9.

This chain connects TRBV18 to TRBJ1-3; no definite D call. The CDR3 length is 15 residues. Germline V lookup: CDR1 KGHSH, CDR2 LQKENI. Trimming stripped 0 bases from V and 4 bases from J, with 10 bases between. CDR3 coding DNA: TGTGCCAGCTCACCACCTGGTCAGGCGGGAAACACCATATATTTT. Translated, it gives CASSPPGQAGNTIYF.

The CDR3, as DNA: TGTGCCAGCAGTCAGTACACCGGGGAGCTGTTTTTT. Protein sequence: CASSQYTGELFF. The J gene is TRBJ2-2, the V gene TRBV6-6; D call uncertain. The V end lost 5 bases, the J end lost 3 bases, and 4 bases lay between the germline ends. This CDR3 has 12 residues. The V gene's germline CDR1 is MNHNY and CDR2 SVGAGI (reference sequence).

The rearrangement links TRBV27 to TRBJ1-2; D perhaps matches TRBD1 (6 bases). Germline V CDR1 and CDR2: MNHEY, SMNVEV (reference sequence). This CDR3 comprises 13 residues. V was pared by 2 bases and J by 7 bases, with 11 bases between. For the CDR3, the DNA is TGTGCCAGCAGTTTACAGGGGACGGGTGGCTACACCTTC. It translates to CASSLQGTGGYTF.

The chain recombines TRBV7-2 with TRBJ1-2; D might be TRBD1 (6 bases). Germline lookup yields CDR1 SGHTA and CDR2 FQGNSA. With 5 bases removed from V and 6 bases from J, the gap between germline ends came to 22 bases. The CDR3 is 16 amino acids. Here the CDR3 reads CASSPGGRQPVNGYTF. CDR3 nucleotide sequence: TGTGCCAGCAGCCCGGGGGGCAGACAGCCCGTGAATGGCTACACCTTC.

With regard to this clone: The same CDR3 also results from other DNA sequences found in this sample. This chain connects TRBV2 to TRBJ1-1, with D uncertain. This CDR3 is 13 amino acids long. V was pared by 4 bases and J by 4 bases, with 10 bases between. Germline lookup yields CDR1 SNHLY and CDR2 FYNNEI. The CDR3 sequence: CASSVGEGTEAFF. CDR3 DNA sequence: TGTGCCAGCAGTGTAGGAGAGGGCACTGAAGCTTTCTTT.

The gene calls are TRBV14 and TRBJ1-6; possibly TRBD1 for D (6 bases). Trimming stripped 2 bases from V and 7 bases from J, with 9 bases between. Germline V CDR1 and CDR2: SGHDN, FVKESK. The CDR3 is 14 residues long. CDR3 in DNA: TGTGCCAGCAGCCAATGGACAGACAATTCACCCCTCCACTTT. It codes for CASSQWTDNSPLHF.